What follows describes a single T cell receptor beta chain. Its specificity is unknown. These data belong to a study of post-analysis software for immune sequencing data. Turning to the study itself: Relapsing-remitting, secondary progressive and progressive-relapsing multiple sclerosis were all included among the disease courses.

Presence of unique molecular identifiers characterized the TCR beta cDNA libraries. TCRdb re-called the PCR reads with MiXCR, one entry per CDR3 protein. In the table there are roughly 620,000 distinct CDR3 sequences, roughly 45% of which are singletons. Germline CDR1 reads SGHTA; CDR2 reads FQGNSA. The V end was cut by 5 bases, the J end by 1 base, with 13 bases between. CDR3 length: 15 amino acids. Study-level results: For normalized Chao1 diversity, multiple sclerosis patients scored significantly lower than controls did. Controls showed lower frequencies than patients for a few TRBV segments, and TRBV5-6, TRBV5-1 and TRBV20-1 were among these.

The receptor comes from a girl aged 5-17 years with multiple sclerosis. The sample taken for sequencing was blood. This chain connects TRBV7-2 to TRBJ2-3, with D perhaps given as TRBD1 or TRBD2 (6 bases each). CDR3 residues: CASSPQGTRTDTQYF. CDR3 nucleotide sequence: TGTGCCAGCAGCCCCCAGGGGACTCGCACAGATACGCAGTATTTT.